These T cell receptor beta chains were read from a single sample in a study of T cell repertoires in cytomegalovirus infection. TCRdb reprocessed the reads via MiXCR and lists one record per CDR3 protein. Of roughly 860,000 distinct CDR3 sequences detected, approximately 29% appear once; the ten largest clones hold 12%. These receptors' antigens are unknown. The sample here was cultured CD8+ T cells from PBMCs, taken from culture after CMV antigen stimulation. The receptors derive from a human donor in good health (CMV status not recorded). Some clones in this sample may be carry-over from other donors' samples. Each CDR3 is given with its conserved first and last residue. The D gene is left open where the match is weak. Some rows mark clone size as missing; the rest say once, few, many or name a class of expanded clone.

v_gene	abundance	j_gene	d_gene	CDR3nt	CDR3aa
TRBV19	few	TRBJ2-5	TRBD1	TGTGCCACCTCGGGGGACAGGGATGGGACCCAGTACTTC	CATSGDRDGTQYF
TRBV15	-	TRBJ1-1	-	TGTGCCACCAGCAGGGAGGACATGGCCAACACTGAAGCTTTCTTT	CATSREDMANTEAFF
TRBV6-5	-	TRBJ2-7	-	TGTGCCAGCACCTCTCTGGGGGGCGACTACGAGCAGTACTTC	CASTSLGGDYEQYF
TRBV9	-	TRBJ2-3	-	TGTGCCAGCGGGGACCCCACAGATACGCAGTATTTT	CASGDPTDTQYF
TRBV12-3/TRBV12-4	many	TRBJ2-1	TRBD1	TGTGCCAGCAGTAGGACAGGGGCAGAGCAGTTCTTC	CASSRTGAEQFF
TRBV6-2/TRBV6-3	few	TRBJ2-2	-	TGTGCCAGCAAAGGACTACCGGCGCGCCTGTTTTTT	CASKGLPARLFF
TRBV15	-	TRBJ1-6	-	TGTGCCACCAGCAAGGGGGAGGATTCCTATAATTCACCCCTCCACTTT	CATSKGEDSYNSPLHF
TRBV6-5	-	TRBJ2-5	-	TGTGCCAGCATAGACAGGGACTACCAAGAGACCCAGTACTTC	CASIDRDYQETQYF
TRBV6-6	many	TRBJ1-1	-	TGTGCCAGCAGCCCATACAGGGTGGATGAAGCTTTCTTT	CASSPYRVDEAFF
TRBV2	-	TRBJ2-2	-	TGTGCCAGCAGTGGGGAGGGGGCGAACACCGGGGAGCTGTTTTTT	CASSGEGANTGELFF
TRBV6-6	-	TRBJ1-6	-	TGTGCCAGCAGTTACTCGCACTCACCCCTCCACTTT	CASSYSHSPLHF
TRBV27	few	TRBJ2-5	-	TGTGCCAGCAGTTTAAGGCTAGATCAAAGTGGTGAGACCCAGTACTTC	CASSLRLDQSGETQYF
TRBV5-1	-	TRBJ1-6	-	TGCGCCAGCAGAGAGGGAAATTCACCCCTCCACTTT	CASREGNSPLHF